This TCR beta chain was documented in a study of shared clonotypes between healthy human individuals. Whole-study findings and limits: Clonotype sharing among donors was expected to depend on sequencing depth.

Profiled with immunoSEQ multiplex PCR; TCRdb holds only in-frame clones, not every one. The sample includes roughly 500,000 clones, 90% to 96% of them seen just once. Germline values: CDR1 MNHNY, CDR2 SVGAGI (reference sequence). The V end lost 6 bases, the J end lost 3 bases, and 9 bases lay between the germline ends. CDR3 length: 12 amino acids. Note on this clone: The antigen remains undetermined.

Material: naive CD4+ T cells sorted from blood. Sample subset: CD45RA+ positively selected. This clonotype originated in a woman aged 25 to 39 in good health. V usage is TRBV6-6 and J usage is TRBJ2-7; no clear D. CDR3 residues: CASRGTDYEQYF. The CDR3, as DNA: TGTGCCAGCAGAGGAACAGACTACGAGCAGTACTTC.